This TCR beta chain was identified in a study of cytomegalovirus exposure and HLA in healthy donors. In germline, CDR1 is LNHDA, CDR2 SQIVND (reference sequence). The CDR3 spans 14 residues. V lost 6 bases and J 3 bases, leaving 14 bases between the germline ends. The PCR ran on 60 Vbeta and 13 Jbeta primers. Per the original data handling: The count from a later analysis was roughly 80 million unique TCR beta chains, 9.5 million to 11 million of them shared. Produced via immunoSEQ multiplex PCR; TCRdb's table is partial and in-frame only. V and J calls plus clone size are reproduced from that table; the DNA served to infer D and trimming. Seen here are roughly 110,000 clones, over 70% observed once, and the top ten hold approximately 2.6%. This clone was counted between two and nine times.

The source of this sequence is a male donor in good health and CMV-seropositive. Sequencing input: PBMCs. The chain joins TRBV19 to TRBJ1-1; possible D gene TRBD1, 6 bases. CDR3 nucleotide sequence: TGTGCCAGTAGGGACAGTTTCTCCGACACTGAAGCTTTCTTT. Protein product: CASRDSFSDTEAFF. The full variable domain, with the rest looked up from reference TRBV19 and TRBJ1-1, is DGGITQSPKYLFRKEGQNVTLSCEQNLNHDAMYWYRQDPGQGLRLIYYSQIVNDFQKGDIAEGYSVSREKKESFPLTVTSAQKNPTAFYLCASRDSFSDTEAFFGQGTRLTVV.